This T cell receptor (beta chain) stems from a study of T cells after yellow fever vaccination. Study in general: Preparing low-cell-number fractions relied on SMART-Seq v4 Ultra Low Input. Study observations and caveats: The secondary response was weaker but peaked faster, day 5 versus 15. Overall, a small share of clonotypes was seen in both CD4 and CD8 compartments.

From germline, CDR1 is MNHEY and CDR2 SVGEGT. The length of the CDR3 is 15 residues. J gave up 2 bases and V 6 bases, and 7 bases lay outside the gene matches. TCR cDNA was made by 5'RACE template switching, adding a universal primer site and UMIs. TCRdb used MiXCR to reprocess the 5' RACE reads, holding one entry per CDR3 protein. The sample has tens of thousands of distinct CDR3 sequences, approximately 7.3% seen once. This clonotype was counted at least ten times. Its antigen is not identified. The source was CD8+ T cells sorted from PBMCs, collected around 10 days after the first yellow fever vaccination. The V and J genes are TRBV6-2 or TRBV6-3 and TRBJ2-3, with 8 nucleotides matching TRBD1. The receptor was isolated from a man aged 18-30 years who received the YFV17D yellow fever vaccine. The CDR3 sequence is CASSPGQGPTDTQYF. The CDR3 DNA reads TGTGCCAGCAGCCCCGGACAGGGCCCCACAGATACGCAGTATTTT.